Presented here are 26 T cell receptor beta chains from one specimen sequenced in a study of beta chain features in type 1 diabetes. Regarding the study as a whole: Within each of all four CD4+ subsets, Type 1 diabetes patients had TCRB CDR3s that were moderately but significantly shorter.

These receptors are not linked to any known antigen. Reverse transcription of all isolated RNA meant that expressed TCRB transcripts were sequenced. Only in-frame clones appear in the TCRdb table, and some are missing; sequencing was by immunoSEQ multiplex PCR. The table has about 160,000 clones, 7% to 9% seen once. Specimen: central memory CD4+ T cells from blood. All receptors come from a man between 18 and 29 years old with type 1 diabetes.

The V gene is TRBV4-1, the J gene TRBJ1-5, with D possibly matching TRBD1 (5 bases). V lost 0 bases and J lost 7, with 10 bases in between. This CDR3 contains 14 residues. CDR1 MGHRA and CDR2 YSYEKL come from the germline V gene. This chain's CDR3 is CASSQDRGDQPQHF. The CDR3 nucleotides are TGCGCCAGCAGCCAAGATCGGGGGGACCAGCCCCAGCATTTT.

The CDR3 region is CASSYSGQGEFEQYF. CDR3 coding DNA: TGTGCCAGCAGTTACTCCGGACAGGGTGAATTCGAGCAGTACTTC. The chain combines TRBV6-5 with TRBJ2-7; 8 nucleotides align to TRBD1. CDR3 length: 15 amino acids. Germline CDR1 is MNHEY and CDR2 is SVGAGI. J gave up 6 bases and V 0 bases, and 7 bases lay outside the gene matches.

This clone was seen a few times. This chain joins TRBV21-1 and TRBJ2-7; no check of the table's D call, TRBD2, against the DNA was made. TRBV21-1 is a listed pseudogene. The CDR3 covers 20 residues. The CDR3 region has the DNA TGTGCCAGCAGAGGGCATCCCCTGACGAGGTTGCTAGCGGGGGCCTACGAGCAGTACTTC. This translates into CASRGHPLTRLLAGAYEQYF.

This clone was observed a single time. CDR3 sequence (DNA): TGTGCCAGCAGGGGGGCCAGTCGTCCCGAGCAGTACTTC. It encodes CASRGASRPEQYF. The rearrangement links TRBV27 to TRBJ2-7; weak D call: TRBD1 (6 bases). CDR1 and CDR2 (germline): MNHEY, SMNVEV (reference sequence). Trimming removed 6 bases from V and 6 bases from J, with 15 bases in between. The CDR3 has 13 amino acids.

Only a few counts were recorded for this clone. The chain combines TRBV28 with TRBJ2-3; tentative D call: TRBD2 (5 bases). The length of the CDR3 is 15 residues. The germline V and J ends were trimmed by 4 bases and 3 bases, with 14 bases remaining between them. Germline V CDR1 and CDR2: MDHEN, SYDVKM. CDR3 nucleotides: TGTGCCAGCAGTTCGCGGGTTCTTTATACAGATACGCAGTATTTT. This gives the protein CASSSRVLYTDTQYF.

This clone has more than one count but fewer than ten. CDR3 sequence (DNA): TGTGCCAGCAGTACAGGACAGGGAAGCTCTGGGGCCAACGTCCTGACTTTC. Its protein product is CASSTGQGSSGANVLTF. The genes are TRBV27 and TRBJ2-6, with 8 bases aligning to TRBD1. V dropped 5 bases and J dropped 0; count of bases not matched to a gene: 6. CDR3 size: 17 residues. Germline CDR1 is MNHEY and CDR2 is SMNVEV (reference sequence).

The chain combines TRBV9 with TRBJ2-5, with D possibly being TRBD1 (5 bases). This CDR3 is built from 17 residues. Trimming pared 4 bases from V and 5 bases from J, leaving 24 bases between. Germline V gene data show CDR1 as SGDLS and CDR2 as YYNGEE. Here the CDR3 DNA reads TGTGCCAGCAGCCCCCAAGGGAACTGGGGCTCTCAGGAGACCCAGTACTTC. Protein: CASSPQGNWGSQETQYF.

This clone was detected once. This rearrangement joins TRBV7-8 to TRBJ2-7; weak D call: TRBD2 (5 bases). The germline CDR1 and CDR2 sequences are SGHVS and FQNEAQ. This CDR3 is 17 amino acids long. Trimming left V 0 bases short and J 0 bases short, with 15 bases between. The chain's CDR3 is CASSLAGGLLASYEQYF. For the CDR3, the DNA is TGTGCCAGCAGCTTAGCGGGTGGACTTCTTGCCTCCTACGAGCAGTACTTC. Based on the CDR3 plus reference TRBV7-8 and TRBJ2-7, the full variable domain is GAGVSQSPRYKVAKRGQDVALRCDPISGHVSLFWYQQALGQGPEFLTYFQNEAQLDKSGLPSDRFFAERPEGSVSTLKIQRTQQEDSAVYLCASSLAGGLLASYEQYFGPGTRLTVT.

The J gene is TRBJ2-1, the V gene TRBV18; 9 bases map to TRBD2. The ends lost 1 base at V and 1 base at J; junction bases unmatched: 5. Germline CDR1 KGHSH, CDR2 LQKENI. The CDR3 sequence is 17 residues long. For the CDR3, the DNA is TGTGCCAGCTCACCACTTGCGGGGGGGCCGTCCTACAATGAGCAGTTCTTC. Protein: CASSPLAGGPSYNEQFF.

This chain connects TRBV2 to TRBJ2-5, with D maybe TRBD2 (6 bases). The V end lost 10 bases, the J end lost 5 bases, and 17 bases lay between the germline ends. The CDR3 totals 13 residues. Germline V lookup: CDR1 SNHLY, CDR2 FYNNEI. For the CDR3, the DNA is TGTGCCACCAAAAAGGACTATACCGAGACCCAGTACTTC. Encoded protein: CATKKDYTETQYF. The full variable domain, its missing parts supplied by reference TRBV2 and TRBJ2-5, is EPEVTQTPSHQVTQMGQEVILRCVPISNHLYFYWYRQILGQKVEFLVSFYNNEISEKSEIFDDQFSVERPDGSNFTLKIRSTKLEDSAMYFCATKKDYTETQYFGPGTRLLVL.

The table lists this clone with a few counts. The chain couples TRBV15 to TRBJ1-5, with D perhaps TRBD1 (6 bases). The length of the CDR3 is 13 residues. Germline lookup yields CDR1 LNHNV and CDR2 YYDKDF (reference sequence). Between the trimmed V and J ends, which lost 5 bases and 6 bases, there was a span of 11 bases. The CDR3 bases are TGTGCCACCAGCGTTCGAGGGGGTCAGCCCCAGCATTTT. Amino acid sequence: CATSVRGGQPQHF.

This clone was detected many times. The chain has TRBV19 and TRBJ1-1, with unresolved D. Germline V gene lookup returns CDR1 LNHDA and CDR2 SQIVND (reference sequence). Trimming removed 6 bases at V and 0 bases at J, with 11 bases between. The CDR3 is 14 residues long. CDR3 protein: CASSRYNMNTEAFF. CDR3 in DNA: TGTGCCAGTAGCAGGTATAACATGAACACTGAAGCTTTCTTT.

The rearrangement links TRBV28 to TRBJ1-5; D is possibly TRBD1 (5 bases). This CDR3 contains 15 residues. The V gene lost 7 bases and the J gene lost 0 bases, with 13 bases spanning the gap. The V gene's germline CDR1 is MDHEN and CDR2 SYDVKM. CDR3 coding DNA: TGTGCCAGCATCCCCCAGGGAATTAGCAATCAGCCCCAGCATTTT. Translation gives CASIPQGISNQPQHF.

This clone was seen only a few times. In nucleotides, the CDR3 is TGTGCCAGCAGTTCCAATTCCTACGAGCAGTACTTC. This translates into CASSSNSYEQYF. V usage is TRBV6-5 and J usage is TRBJ2-7; unclear D gene. Germline CDR1 and CDR2: MNHEY and SVGAGI. The CDR3 totals 12 residues. V shed 4 bases and J shed 1 base, with 5 bases lying between them.

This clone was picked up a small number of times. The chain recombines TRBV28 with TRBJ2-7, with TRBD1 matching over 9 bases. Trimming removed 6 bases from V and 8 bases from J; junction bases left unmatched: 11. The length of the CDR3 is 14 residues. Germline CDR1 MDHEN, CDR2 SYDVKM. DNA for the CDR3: TGTGCCAGCAGAGAAGGGACAGGGTTTAAAAAGCAGTACTTC. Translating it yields CASREGTGFKKQYF.

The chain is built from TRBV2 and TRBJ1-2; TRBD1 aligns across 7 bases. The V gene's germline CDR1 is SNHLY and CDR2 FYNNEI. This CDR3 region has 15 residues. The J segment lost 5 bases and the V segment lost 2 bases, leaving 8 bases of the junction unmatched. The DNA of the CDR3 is TGTGCCAGCAGTGAAAGGTTGGGGACAGAATATGGCTACACCTTC. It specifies CASSERLGTEYGYTF.

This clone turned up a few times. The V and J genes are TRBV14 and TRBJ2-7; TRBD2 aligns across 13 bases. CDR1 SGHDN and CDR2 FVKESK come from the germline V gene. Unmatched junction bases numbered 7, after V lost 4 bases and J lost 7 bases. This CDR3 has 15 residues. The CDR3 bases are TGTGCCAGCAGCCCCGGGACTAGCGGGGTCCGGGAGCAGTACTTC. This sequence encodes CASSPGTSGVREQYF.

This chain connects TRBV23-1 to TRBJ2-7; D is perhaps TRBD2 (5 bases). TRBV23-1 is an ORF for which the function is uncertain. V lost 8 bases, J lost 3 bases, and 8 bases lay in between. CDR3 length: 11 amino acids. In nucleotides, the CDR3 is TGCGCCAGCGCTGGGAGCTACGAGCAGTACTTC. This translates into CASAGSYEQYF.

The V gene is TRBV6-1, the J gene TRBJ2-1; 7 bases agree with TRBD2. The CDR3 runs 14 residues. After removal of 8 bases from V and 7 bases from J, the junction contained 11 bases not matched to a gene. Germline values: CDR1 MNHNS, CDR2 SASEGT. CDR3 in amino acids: CASSPVGSGNEQFF. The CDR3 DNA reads TGTGCCAGCTCCCCTGTTGGTAGCGGGAATGAGCAGTTCTTC.

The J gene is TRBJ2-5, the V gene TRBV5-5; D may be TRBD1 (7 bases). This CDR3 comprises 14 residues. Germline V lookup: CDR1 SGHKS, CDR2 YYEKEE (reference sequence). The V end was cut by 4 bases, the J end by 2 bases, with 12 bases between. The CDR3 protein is CASSAGQLQETQYF. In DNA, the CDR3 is TGTGCCAGCAGCGCGGGACAGCTTCAAGAGACCCAGTACTTC. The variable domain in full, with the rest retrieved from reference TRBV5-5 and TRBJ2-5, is DAGVTQSPTHLIKTRGQQVTLRCSPISGHKSVSWYQQVLGQGPQFIFQYYEKEERGRGNFPDRFSARQFPNYSSELNVNALLLGDSALYLCASSAGQLQETQYFGPGTRLLVL.

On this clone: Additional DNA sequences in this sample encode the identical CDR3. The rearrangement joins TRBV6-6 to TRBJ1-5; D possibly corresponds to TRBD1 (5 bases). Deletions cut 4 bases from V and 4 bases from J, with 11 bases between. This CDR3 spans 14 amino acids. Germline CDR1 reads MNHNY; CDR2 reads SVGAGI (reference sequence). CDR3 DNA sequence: TGTGCCAGCAGTTCCGACAGAAAGAATCAGCCCCAGCATTTT. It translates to CASSSDRKNQPQHF.

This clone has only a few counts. CDR3 sequence reads: CASSWTRTGEAGELFF. The CDR3 DNA reads TGTGCCAGCAGCTGGACCCGGACAGGGGAGGCCGGGGAGCTGTTTTTT. The chain combines TRBV7-8 with TRBJ2-2, with 9 positions matching TRBD1. J lost 6 bases, V lost 4 bases, and 9 bases had no gene match. The germline CDR1 and CDR2 sequences are SGHVS and FQNEAQ. The CDR3 is 16 amino acids.

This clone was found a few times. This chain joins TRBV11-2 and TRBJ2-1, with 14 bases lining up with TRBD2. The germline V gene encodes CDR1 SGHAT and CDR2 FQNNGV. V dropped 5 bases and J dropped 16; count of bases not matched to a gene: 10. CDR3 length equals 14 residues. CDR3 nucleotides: TGTGCCAGCAGCCTTGAACTGACTAGCGGGGGGGTATTCTTC. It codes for CASSLELTSGGVFF.

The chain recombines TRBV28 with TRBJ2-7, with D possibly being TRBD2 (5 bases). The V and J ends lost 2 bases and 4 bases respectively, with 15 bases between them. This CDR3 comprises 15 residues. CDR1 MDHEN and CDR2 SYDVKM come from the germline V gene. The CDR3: CASSLGSSGKYEQYF. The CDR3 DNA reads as TGTGCCAGCAGTTTAGGGTCGAGCGGAAAATACGAGCAGTACTTC.

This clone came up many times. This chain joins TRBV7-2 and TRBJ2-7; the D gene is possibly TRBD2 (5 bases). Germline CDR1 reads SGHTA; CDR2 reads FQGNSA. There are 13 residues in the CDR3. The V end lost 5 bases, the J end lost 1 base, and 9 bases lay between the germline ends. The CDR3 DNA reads TGTGCCAGCAGCGAGGGCCCGTCCTACGAGCAGTACTTC. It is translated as CASSEGPSYEQYF.

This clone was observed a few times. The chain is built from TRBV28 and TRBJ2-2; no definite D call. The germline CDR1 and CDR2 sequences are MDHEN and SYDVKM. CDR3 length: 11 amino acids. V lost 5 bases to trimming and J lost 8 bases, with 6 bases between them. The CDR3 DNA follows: TGTGCCAGCAGTGTGGAGGGGGAGCTGTTTTTT. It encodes CASSVEGELFF.